These 8 T cell receptor beta chains originate from one sample sequenced in a study of blood T cell repertoires in COVID-19. The method was immunoSEQ multiplex PCR; TCRdb's version includes in-frame clones alone and lacks a portion of them. This repertoire shows about 200,000 clones, around nine tenths found once; its top ten account for about 6.3%. The material sequenced was peripheral blood. The receptors derive from a man aged 40-55 years with active or convalescent COVID-19.

Only a few counts were recorded for this clone. CDR3 loop: CASSIGTGGPPREQFF. As DNA, the CDR3 is TGTGCCAGTAGTATCGGGACAGGGGGCCCCCCCCGGGAGCAGTTCTTC. This rearrangement joins TRBV19 to TRBJ2-1; 12 bases line up with TRBD1. This CDR3 has 16 residues. The V gene end was trimmed by 3 bases and the J gene end by 10 bases; junction bases not matched to a gene: 10. Looked up from germline, CDR1 is LNHDA and CDR2 is SQIVND (reference sequence).

The count of this clone is one. The V gene is TRBV27, the J gene TRBJ2-1, with TRBD1 identical over 7 bases. Germline trimming cut 0 bases from V and 5 bases from J; bases unmatched to any gene: 7. The CDR3 runs 16 residues. The germline CDR1 and CDR2 sequences are MNHEY and SMNVEV (reference sequence). CDR3 in amino acids: CASSLSSQGTHNEQFF. In nucleotides, the CDR3 is TGTGCCAGCAGTTTATCGTCACAGGGGACCCACAATGAGCAGTTCTTC.

The rearrangement links TRBV19 to TRBJ1-5, with 9 bases matching TRBD1. CDR1 is LNHDA and CDR2 is SQIVND in the germline V gene (reference sequence). The CDR3 runs to 15 residues. After removal of 3 bases from V and 4 bases from J, the junction contained 4 bases not matched to a gene. As DNA, the CDR3 is TGTGCCAGTAGTATCCCCGGGACAGGGAATCAGCCCCAGCATTTT. Translating gives CASSIPGTGNQPQHF.

CDR3 nucleotide sequence: TGTGCCAGCTCACAGGGACAGCCCACGGGTTATGGCTACACCTTC. Translated, it gives CASSQGQPTGYGYTF. J is TRBJ1-2 and V is TRBV18; 7 bases fit TRBD1. V lost 4 bases, J lost 5 bases, and 10 bases stayed unmatched. Per germline, CDR1 KGHSH and CDR2 LQKENI. The CDR3 loop spans 15 amino acids.

The rearrangement uses TRBV14 and TRBJ1-2, with D uncertain. Germline V gives CDR1 SGHDN, CDR2 FVKESK. CDR3 size: 15 residues. V was cut by 0 bases and J by 2 bases, with 10 bases left in between. The CDR3 is CASSQDSSQNYGYTF. Here the CDR3 DNA reads TGTGCCAGCAGCCAAGATTCTAGCCAGAACTATGGCTACACCTTC.

V gene TRBV24-1 combines with J gene TRBJ2-5, with D possibly matching TRBD2 (5 bases). The length of the CDR3 is 16 residues. CDR1 is KGHDR and CDR2 is SFDVKD in the germline V gene. V shed 3 bases and J shed 1 base, with 14 bases lying between them. The CDR3 sequence: CATSDRAGPTQETQYF. CDR3 sequence (DNA): TGTGCCACCAGTGATCGGGCGGGCCCAACCCAAGAGACCCAGTACTTC.

This clone appeared a few times. The chain joins TRBV6-2 or TRBV6-3 to TRBJ1-2; D not certain. CDR1 is MNHEY and CDR2 is SVGEGT in the germline V gene. Trimming cost V 5 bases and J 3 bases, with 10 bases left between them. This CDR3 is built from 13 residues. CDR3 DNA sequence: TGTGCCAGCAGTGATACAGTAGACTATGGCTACACCTTC. Its translation is CASSDTVDYGYTF.

J is TRBJ2-5 and V is TRBV5-6; 8 bases match TRBD1. CDR1 and CDR2 (germline): SGHDT, YYEEEE. This CDR3 region has 15 residues. Trimming took 4 bases from V and 1 from J; bases not matched to a gene: 6. CDR3 amino acids: CASSEDTGGQETQYF. For the CDR3, the DNA is TGTGCCAGCAGCGAAGACACAGGGGGCCAAGAGACCCAGTACTTC.